This T cell receptor beta chain appears in the sequencing data of a study of blood T cell repertoires in COVID-19. V dropped 4 bases and J dropped 9 bases, with 19 bases sitting between them. Germline CDR1 and CDR2: LGHNA and YNFKEQ. CDR3 length equals 15 residues. The protocol was immunoSEQ multiplex PCR, while the TCRdb copy is restricted to in-frame clones and leaves out a portion. Of about 180,000 clones listed, roughly 88% are singletons. This chain joins TRBV4-2 and TRBJ2-1; D may be TRBD2 (6 bases). Sequencing was carried out using peripheral blood. The clonotype was recovered from a human donor with active or convalescent COVID-19. The donor label of this sample is uncertain. The CDR3 bases are TGTGCCAGCAGCCCCTTCGTGAGAGGGGAGGCTGAGCAGTTCTTC. It yields the protein CASSPFVRGEAEQFF.